This T cell receptor (beta chain) was obtained from a study of blood T cell repertoires in COVID-19. Across the whole study: The cDNA or gDNA used as material had been derived from T cells, B-cell-depleted T cells, or PBMCs.

Produced via immunoSEQ multiplex PCR; TCRdb's table is partial and in-frame only. The data contain 270,000 or so clones, around nine tenths of them seen just once; the ten biggest clones take up approximately 9.7%. The material sequenced was peripheral blood. This receptor was taken from a middle-aged man with active or convalescent COVID-19.

Here the CDR3 DNA reads TGCGCCAGCAGCCAAGATCCGCCTAGCGGGGGGGCTTATACGCAGTATTTT. It is translated as CASSQDPPSGGAYTQYF. This chain connects TRBV4-1 to TRBJ2-3, with TRBD2 identical over 12 bases. The junction had 8 bases not matched to a gene; V was cut back by 0 bases and J by 7 bases. CDR1 MGHRA and CDR2 YSYEKL come from the germline V gene. CDR3 length equals 17 residues.